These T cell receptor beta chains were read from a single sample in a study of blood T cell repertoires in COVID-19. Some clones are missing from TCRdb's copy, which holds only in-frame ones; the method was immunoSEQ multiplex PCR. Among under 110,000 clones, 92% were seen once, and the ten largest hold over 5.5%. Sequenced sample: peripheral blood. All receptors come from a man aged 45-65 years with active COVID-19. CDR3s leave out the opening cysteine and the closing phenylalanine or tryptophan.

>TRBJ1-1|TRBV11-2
ASSLGGWTEAF
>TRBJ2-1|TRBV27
ASSQTGENEQF
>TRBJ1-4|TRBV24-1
ATSEGEEEKLF
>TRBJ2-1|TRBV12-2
ASRVPVQPGLAGVYNEQF
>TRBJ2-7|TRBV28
ASSFLRGRYEQY
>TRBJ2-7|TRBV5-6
ASSSRDRDPYEQY
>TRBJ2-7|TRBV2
ASKGWEEGLYEQY
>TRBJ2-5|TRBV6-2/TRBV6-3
ASSYRTVPETQY
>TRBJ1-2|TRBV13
ASSQNWGRSNYGYT
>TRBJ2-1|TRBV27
ASSPSYYNNEQF
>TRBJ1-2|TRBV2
ASRTGHYGYT
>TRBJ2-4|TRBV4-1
ASRPGLAGNIQY
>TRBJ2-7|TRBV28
ASGSTGFEQY
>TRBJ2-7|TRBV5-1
ASRGTGETYEQY
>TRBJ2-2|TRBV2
ASKSTSGSGGELF
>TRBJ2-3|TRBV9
ASSVVAGGYGDTQY
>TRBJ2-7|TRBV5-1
ASSGTGYEQY
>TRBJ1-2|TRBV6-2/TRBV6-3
ASSYSGQGRGGYT